A selection of T cell receptor beta chains follows, all from one sample in a study of T-cell reconstitution after alpha-beta-depleted transplantation in children. In TCRdb, the PCR reads were re-called with MiXCR into one record per CDR3 protein. The sample holds approximately 500,000 distinct CDR3 sequences, about 10% seen once. The source was PBMCs, collected before TCRalphabeta/CD19-depleted stem cell transplant. These TCRs come from a child aged 2 to 10 with inherited bone marrow failure, due to receive a stem cell transplant. Each CDR3 is given with its conserved first and last residue. Fields, in order: clone size, J gene, V gene, D gene, CDR3 DNA, CDR3 protein. The D gene is left open where the match is weak. The size of a clone is reported for some rows only, either as once, few or many, or as a class for expanded clones.

abundance: many; j_gene: TRBJ2-1; v_gene: TRBV27; d_gene: TRBD2; CDR3nt: TGTGCCAGCAGCCAAGGCGGACTAGCGGTCTATGAGCAGTTCTTC; CDR3aa: CASSQGGLAVYEQFF
abundance: many; j_gene: TRBJ2-7; v_gene: TRBV27; d_gene: TRBD2; CDR3nt: TGTGCCAGCAGTTTCCTAGCGGTTGGCGCCTACGAGCAGTACTTC; CDR3aa: CASSFLAVGAYEQYF
abundance: many; j_gene: TRBJ2-1; v_gene: TRBV11-2; d_gene: TRBD2; CDR3nt: TGTGCCAGCAGCCCTAGACTAGCGGGAGGCCACGGGGCCTACAATGAGCAGTTCTTC; CDR3aa: CASSPRLAGGHGAYNEQFF
abundance: few; j_gene: TRBJ2-5; v_gene: TRBV9; d_gene: .; CDR3nt: TGTGCCAGCGCCCGCGATGGGGGGCCTAAAGAGACCCAGTACTTC; CDR3aa: CASARDGGPKETQYF
abundance: many; j_gene: TRBJ2-1; v_gene: TRBV6-2/TRBV6-3; d_gene: TRBD2; CDR3nt: TGTGCCAGCAGGAAGACTAGCCACTACAATGAGCAGTTCTTC; CDR3aa: CASRKTSHYNEQFF
abundance: many; j_gene: TRBJ2-7; v_gene: TRBV7-6; d_gene: .; CDR3nt: TGTGCCAGCAGCTTAGGGACAGATGTCTACGAGCAGTACTTC; CDR3aa: CASSLGTDVYEQYF
abundance: few; j_gene: TRBJ1-2; v_gene: TRBV7-2; d_gene: TRBD1; CDR3nt: TGTGCCAGCAGCTACGGGACAGGGGAGGGCCTCTATGGCTACACCTTC; CDR3aa: CASSYGTGEGLYGYTF
abundance: many; j_gene: TRBJ2-1; v_gene: TRBV3-1; d_gene: .; CDR3nt: TGTGCCAGCAGCCAAGACCCCGGGACTGCAGGCAATGAGCAGTTCTTC; CDR3aa: CASSQDPGTAGNEQFF
abundance: many; j_gene: TRBJ2-5; v_gene: TRBV20-1; d_gene: .; CDR3nt: TGCAGTGCTCCGGGACGGTCGGAGACCCAGTACTTC; CDR3aa: CSAPGRSETQYF
abundance: many; j_gene: TRBJ2-7; v_gene: TRBV5-1; d_gene: .; CDR3nt: TGCGCCAGCAGCTTGTCACAGGGCGTCGAGCAGTACTTC; CDR3aa: CASSLSQGVEQYF
abundance: few; j_gene: TRBJ1-2; v_gene: TRBV7-2; d_gene: .; CDR3nt: TGTGCCAGCAGCTTGCGCCTGGGATCGAATGGCTACACCTTC; CDR3aa: CASSLRLGSNGYTF
abundance: few; j_gene: TRBJ1-3; v_gene: TRBV4-2; d_gene: .; CDR3nt: TGTGCCAGCAGCCAAGATAACGAGGGGCTAGGAAACACCATATATTTT; CDR3aa: CASSQDNEGLGNTIYF
abundance: many; j_gene: TRBJ2-3; v_gene: TRBV4-2; d_gene: TRBD2; CDR3nt: TGTGCCAGCAGCCATATAGCGGGAGGTGGGGGCACAGATACGCAGTATTTT; CDR3aa: CASSHIAGGGGTDTQYF
abundance: few; j_gene: TRBJ2-7; v_gene: TRBV4-1; d_gene: TRBD1; CDR3nt: TGCGCCAGCAGCCAACAATATACAGGGGGCGCGTACGAGCAGTACTTC; CDR3aa: CASSQQYTGGAYEQYF
abundance: many; j_gene: TRBJ1-4; v_gene: TRBV4-2; d_gene: .; CDR3nt: TGTGCCAGCAGCCAAGGGGTATCTAGGGAAAAACTGTTTTTT; CDR3aa: CASSQGVSREKLFF
abundance: .; j_gene: TRBJ1-2; v_gene: TRBV12-3/TRBV12-4; d_gene: TRBD1; CDR3nt: TGTGCCAGCAGCACGCGGGAGCCGGGACAGGGGTCTGGCTACACCTTC; CDR3aa: CASSTREPGQGSGYTF
abundance: many; j_gene: TRBJ2-1; v_gene: TRBV5-1; d_gene: .; CDR3nt: TGCGCCAGCACCTCAGACGGGAACTTACCCAATGAGCAGTTCTTC; CDR3aa: CASTSDGNLPNEQFF
abundance: many; j_gene: TRBJ2-3; v_gene: TRBV12-3/TRBV12-4; d_gene: .; CDR3nt: TGTGCCAGCAGCCTAGTGCAGGGGTGGGCAGATACGCAGTATTTT; CDR3aa: CASSLVQGWADTQYF
abundance: once; j_gene: TRBJ1-1; v_gene: TRBV5-4; d_gene: TRBD1; CDR3nt: TGTGCCAGCAGCGCCGGGACAGGGAAGAACACTGAAGCTTTCTTT; CDR3aa: CASSAGTGKNTEAFF
abundance: .; j_gene: TRBJ2-2; v_gene: TRBV20-1; d_gene: TRBD1; CDR3nt: TGCAGTGCCCTAGGGAGGCAGGGGGCTTACCTGGCGAACACCGGGGAGCTGTTTTTT; CDR3aa: CSALGRQGAYLANTGELFF
abundance: many; j_gene: TRBJ1-2; v_gene: TRBV29-1; d_gene: .; CDR3nt: TGCAGCGTCCGGGGCGAGAAGGGGTATGGCTACACCTTC; CDR3aa: CSVRGEKGYGYTF
abundance: few; j_gene: TRBJ2-7; v_gene: TRBV15; d_gene: TRBD1; CDR3nt: TGTGCCACCAGCAAAGGCCGAACCTGGACAGGATCCTACGAGCAGTACTTC; CDR3aa: CATSKGRTWTGSYEQYF
abundance: .; j_gene: TRBJ2-1; v_gene: TRBV2; d_gene: .; CDR3nt: TGTGCCAGCAGTGAAGCTCTCCCTGAGAACCAAGAGTTCTTC; CDR3aa: CASSEALPENQEFF
abundance: .; j_gene: TRBJ2-2; v_gene: TRBV6-1; d_gene: .; CDR3nt: TGTGCCAGCAGTCCACCAGGGATGAACACCGGGGAGCTGTTTTTT; CDR3aa: CASSPPGMNTGELFF
abundance: many; j_gene: TRBJ2-3; v_gene: TRBV15; d_gene: TRBD2; CDR3nt: TGTGCCACCTCTCGAGCGGGAGGGCGCACAGATACGCAGTATTTT; CDR3aa: CATSRAGGRTDTQYF
abundance: .; j_gene: TRBJ2-6; v_gene: TRBV19; d_gene: .; CDR3nt: TGTGCCAGTAGTATATCCTTGAGTGTATCTGGGGCCAACGTCCTGACTTTC; CDR3aa: CASSISLSVSGANVLTF
abundance: .; j_gene: TRBJ2-5; v_gene: TRBV12-3/TRBV12-4; d_gene: TRBD1; CDR3nt: TGTGCCAGCAGTGCCAGAGGGGGCGCGGGGACCCAGTACTTC; CDR3aa: CASSARGGAGTQYF
abundance: few; j_gene: TRBJ2-1; v_gene: TRBV4-1; d_gene: TRBD2; CDR3nt: TGCGCCAGCAGCCAAGCCCTGCGGGAGACATACAATGAGCAGTTCTTC; CDR3aa: CASSQALRETYNEQFF
abundance: few; j_gene: TRBJ2-1; v_gene: TRBV30; d_gene: TRBD2; CDR3nt: TGTGCCTGGAGTACCGGACTAGCGGGAGTAGGACCGCAGTTCTTC; CDR3aa: CAWSTGLAGVGPQFF
abundance: many; j_gene: TRBJ2-1; v_gene: TRBV20-1; d_gene: .; CDR3nt: TGCAGTGCTGTAGAGAGGGGGGGATACAATGAGCAGTTCTTC; CDR3aa: CSAVERGGYNEQFF
abundance: many; j_gene: TRBJ2-3; v_gene: TRBV24-1; d_gene: .; CDR3nt: TGTGCCACCAGTGATTCCGACAGTGCGGGCACAGATACGCAGTATTTT; CDR3aa: CATSDSDSAGTDTQYF
abundance: few; j_gene: TRBJ2-7; v_gene: TRBV7-8; d_gene: TRBD2; CDR3nt: TGTGCTGCGGGGCGGGAGCCCTACGAGCAGTACTTC; CDR3aa: CAAGREPYEQYF
abundance: many; j_gene: TRBJ2-7; v_gene: TRBV3-1; d_gene: TRBD1; CDR3nt: TGTGCCAGCAGCCTACCGGGACAGGCGACCTACGAGCAGTACTTC; CDR3aa: CASSLPGQATYEQYF
abundance: few; j_gene: TRBJ2-7; v_gene: TRBV24-1; d_gene: TRBD1; CDR3nt: TGTGCCACCAGTGGACCTGGTATGGGACAGGGGACCCCCTACGAGCAGTACTTC; CDR3aa: CATSGPGMGQGTPYEQYF
abundance: many; j_gene: TRBJ2-1; v_gene: TRBV3-1; d_gene: TRBD2; CDR3nt: TGTGCCAGCAGCAAACTAGCGGGAAGCCCTAGCTCCTACAATGAGCAGTTCTTC; CDR3aa: CASSKLAGSPSSYNEQFF
abundance: many; j_gene: TRBJ1-1; v_gene: TRBV5-1; d_gene: .; CDR3nt: TGCGCCAGCAGCGAGCAAGGACAGAGAGGGACTGAAGCTTTCTTT; CDR3aa: CASSEQGQRGTEAFF
abundance: many; j_gene: TRBJ1-5; v_gene: TRBV19; d_gene: .; CDR3nt: TGTGCCAGTACTAAGAGGACACTGGGGGGTAATCAGCCCCAGCATTTT; CDR3aa: CASTKRTLGGNQPQHF
abundance: .; j_gene: TRBJ2-3; v_gene: TRBV6-5; d_gene: TRBD2; CDR3nt: TGTGCCAGCAGTTATGGACTAGCGCTGAAAGATACGCAGTATTTT; CDR3aa: CASSYGLALKDTQYF
abundance: many; j_gene: TRBJ2-3; v_gene: TRBV12-3/TRBV12-4; d_gene: .; CDR3nt: TGTGCCAGCAGTCCTAGTGCTGCAGATACGCAGTATTTT; CDR3aa: CASSPSAADTQYF
abundance: .; j_gene: TRBJ1-2; v_gene: TRBV29-1; d_gene: .; CDR3nt: TGCAGCGTTGAGCAGGGGAACTATGGCTACACCTTC; CDR3aa: CSVEQGNYGYTF
abundance: few; j_gene: TRBJ1-6; v_gene: TRBV4-1; d_gene: .; CDR3nt: TGCGCCAGCAGCCCAATGGACAGACATAATTCACCCCTCCACTTT; CDR3aa: CASSPMDRHNSPLHF
abundance: many; j_gene: TRBJ2-3; v_gene: TRBV12-3/TRBV12-4; d_gene: .; CDR3nt: TGTGCCAGCCGATTAGCGGGACAGTTCACAGATACGCAGTATTTT; CDR3aa: CASRLAGQFTDTQYF
abundance: many; j_gene: TRBJ1-2; v_gene: TRBV29-1; d_gene: .; CDR3nt: TGCAGCGTTGTCATGGGCCTGGGGGACTATGGCTACACCTTC; CDR3aa: CSVVMGLGDYGYTF
abundance: many; j_gene: TRBJ2-3; v_gene: TRBV20-1; d_gene: TRBD2; CDR3nt: TGCAGTGCTAGAGATCTGTGGCGGGAGTTGACAGATACGCAGTATTTT; CDR3aa: CSARDLWRELTDTQYF
abundance: few; j_gene: TRBJ2-1; v_gene: TRBV10-3; d_gene: TRBD2; CDR3nt: TGTGCCATCAAGCCTAGCGGGAGTTTCTATTACTACAATGAGCAGTTCTTC; CDR3aa: CAIKPSGSFYYYNEQFF
abundance: .; j_gene: TRBJ2-4; v_gene: TRBV7-2; d_gene: .; CDR3nt: TGTGCCAGCAGCTCCTACAGGGTTGCCAAAAACATTCAGTACTTC; CDR3aa: CASSSYRVAKNIQYF
abundance: .; j_gene: TRBJ1-1; v_gene: TRBV20-1; d_gene: TRBD1; CDR3nt: TGCAGTGCTAGAGCCCCCGGGACAGGGGGCCGGACTGAAGCTTTCTTT; CDR3aa: CSARAPGTGGRTEAFF
abundance: many; j_gene: TRBJ2-1; v_gene: TRBV6-5; d_gene: .; CDR3nt: TGTGCCAGCAGTTACAGAGCCATTTCCTACAATGAGCAGTTCTTC; CDR3aa: CASSYRAISYNEQFF
abundance: .; j_gene: TRBJ2-3; v_gene: TRBV18; d_gene: .; CDR3nt: TGTGCCAGCTCACCGAGAGTGATCGGGACCCCTACAGATACGCAGTATTTT; CDR3aa: CASSPRVIGTPTDTQYF
abundance: .; j_gene: TRBJ2-3; v_gene: TRBV5-4; d_gene: TRBD2; CDR3nt: TGTGCCAGCAGCTCCTCCGGGACTAGCGGGAGGAAGCAGTATTTT; CDR3aa: CASSSSGTSGRKQYF
abundance: many; j_gene: TRBJ2-5; v_gene: TRBV29-1; d_gene: .; CDR3nt: TGCAGCGTTGTGCGGGGGCTCGAGACCCAGTACTTC; CDR3aa: CSVVRGLETQYF
abundance: few; j_gene: TRBJ1-2; v_gene: TRBV19; d_gene: .; CDR3nt: TGTGCCAGTAGTATACACCCTAGTGGCTACACCTTC; CDR3aa: CASSIHPSGYTF
abundance: many; j_gene: TRBJ2-7; v_gene: TRBV29-1; d_gene: .; CDR3nt: TGCAGCGTTGAGGGGGAGTACTTC; CDR3aa: CSVEGEYF
abundance: .; j_gene: TRBJ1-1; v_gene: TRBV19; d_gene: TRBD1; CDR3nt: TGTGCCACCTACAGGGGGGCTGAAGCTTTCTTT; CDR3aa: CATYRGAEAFF
abundance: few; j_gene: TRBJ2-3; v_gene: TRBV6-2/TRBV6-3; d_gene: TRBD2; CDR3nt: TGTGCCAGCAGTTACATGGGACTAGCGACAGATACGCAGTATTTT; CDR3aa: CASSYMGLATDTQYF
abundance: many; j_gene: TRBJ1-6; v_gene: TRBV20-1; d_gene: .; CDR3nt: TGCAGTGCTACGGACAGCTCCTATAATTCACCCCTCCACTTT; CDR3aa: CSATDSSYNSPLHF
abundance: many; j_gene: TRBJ2-2; v_gene: TRBV29-1; d_gene: TRBD2; CDR3nt: TGCAGCGCCGAACTAGCGGGAGTTGCCACCGGGGAGCTGTTTTTT; CDR3aa: CSAELAGVATGELFF
abundance: .; j_gene: TRBJ2-1; v_gene: TRBV20-1; d_gene: .; CDR3nt: TGCAGTGCTAAGCCCTTTCGGTCGTCCTACAATGAGCAGTTCTTC; CDR3aa: CSAKPFRSSYNEQFF
abundance: many; j_gene: TRBJ2-2; v_gene: TRBV5-4; d_gene: .; CDR3nt: TGTGCCAGCAGCAGGACTTTTCCCGGGGAGCTGTTTTTT; CDR3aa: CASSRTFPGELFF